This TCR beta chain emerged from a study of T-cell reconstitution after alpha-beta-depleted transplantation in children. Trimming removed 4 bases from V and 1 base from J; junction bases left unmatched: 8. CDR3 length: 16 residues. CDR1 SGHKS and CDR2 YYEKEE come from the germline V gene (reference sequence). Study-level findings and limits: Surviving recipient cells, namely T cells and thymic progenitors, were the source of high day-60 TCRbeta diversity in some patients. When one year had passed after transplant, most T-cell counts and diversity came from newly produced T cells. Reportedly, alpha-beta T cells present about two months post-transplant originated from several hundred expanded clones of graft origin.

This clonotype appeared once. Its matching antigen is unknown. TCRbeta library preparation incorporated unique molecular identifiers. TCRdb analysed the PCR reads with MiXCR anew, one entry per CDR3 protein. The profile shows 550,000 to 600,000 distinct CDR3 sequences, 20% to 25% of them singletons. The sequences come from PBMCs, mostly from graft donor cells, collected 360 days after TCRalphabeta/CD19-depleted stem cell transplant. The receptor's source is a boy under two years old who had a stem cell transplant for acute myeloid leukemia, so the T cells may come from the graft donor. The genes are TRBV5-5 and TRBJ2-3; 8 bases map to TRBD2. The CDR3 DNA reads as TGTGCCAGCAGCCCTCGGGGGGGTGGTGGCACAGATACGCAGTATTTT. This encodes CASSPRGGGGTDTQYF. The full variable domain, its missing parts supplied by reference TRBV5-5 and TRBJ2-3, is DAGVTQSPTHLIKTRGQQVTLRCSPISGHKSVSWYQQVLGQGPQFIFQYYEKEERGRGNFPDRFSARQFPNYSSELNVNALLLGDSALYLCASSPRGGGGTDTQYFGPGTRLTVL.